The rows below give T cell receptor beta chains drawn from one sample of a study of CD8 T cells in Susac syndrome. TCRdb reprocessed the immunoSEQ multiplex PCR reads with MiXCR, giving one entry per CDR3 protein. The table has 150,000 to 200,000 distinct CDR3 sequences, 90% to 95% seen once; the top ten hold roughly 0.1%. The source material was CD4+ T cells from PBMCs. These receptors were obtained from a human donor with multiple sclerosis. Each CDR3 is given with its conserved first and last residue. Fields, in order: clone size, J gene, V gene, D gene, CDR3 DNA, CDR3 protein. The D gene is left open where the match is weak. Rows may omit the clone size; those that give it use once, few, many or a size class.

abundance: -
j_gene: TRBJ2-7
v_gene: TRBV4-3
d_gene: TRBD2
CDR3nt: TGCGCCAGCAGCCGTTACTTAGCGGGAGTTTACGAGCAGTACTTC
CDR3aa: CASSRYLAGVYEQYF

abundance: -
j_gene: TRBJ2-5
v_gene: TRBV6-5
d_gene: TRBD1
CDR3nt: TGTGCCAGCAGTTCTAATCCACAGGGGGGAACGGAGACCCAGTACTTC
CDR3aa: CASSSNPQGGTETQYF

abundance: -
j_gene: TRBJ2-3
v_gene: TRBV20-1
d_gene: TRBD2
CDR3nt: TGCAGTGCCCCCGCTAGCGGGAGGGCGGGAGATACGCAGTATTTT
CDR3aa: CSAPASGRAGDTQYF

abundance: few
j_gene: TRBJ1-5
v_gene: TRBV30
d_gene: -
CDR3nt: TGTGCCTGGAGTCGGCAGGACAATCAGCCCCAGCATTTT
CDR3aa: CAWSRQDNQPQHF

abundance: -
j_gene: TRBJ2-5
v_gene: TRBV6-5
d_gene: -
CDR3nt: TGTGCCAGCAGCTTTTGGAGGGGGGAAGAGACCCAGTACTTC
CDR3aa: CASSFWRGEETQYF

abundance: once
j_gene: TRBJ1-5
v_gene: TRBV12-3/TRBV12-4
d_gene: -
CDR3nt: TGTGCCAGCAGCCCTAGGACGGGCAATCAGCCCCAGCATTTT
CDR3aa: CASSPRTGNQPQHF

abundance: -
j_gene: TRBJ2-5
v_gene: TRBV3-1
d_gene: -
CDR3nt: TGTGCCAGCAGGACCGGGAACCAAGAGACCCAGTACTTC
CDR3aa: CASRTGNQETQYF

abundance: -
j_gene: TRBJ2-7
v_gene: TRBV2
d_gene: TRBD1
CDR3nt: TGTGCCAGCAGAGACACAGGGGAGTACGAGCAGTACTTC
CDR3aa: CASRDTGEYEQYF

abundance: -
j_gene: TRBJ2-3
v_gene: TRBV30
d_gene: -
CDR3nt: TGTGCCTGGAGTGGTACCTATGAGGACGGACAAGATACGCAGTATTTT
CDR3aa: CAWSGTYEDGQDTQYF

abundance: once
j_gene: TRBJ1-1
v_gene: TRBV10-2
d_gene: -
CDR3nt: TGCGCCAGCAGTGAGTCCCGGAACGTGGCTTTCTTT
CDR3aa: CASSESRNVAFF

abundance: -
j_gene: TRBJ2-7
v_gene: TRBV20-1
d_gene: -
CDR3nt: TGCAGTGCTAGCGGGGCCCCGACCGAGCAGTACTTC
CDR3aa: CSASGAPTEQYF

abundance: -
j_gene: TRBJ2-5
v_gene: TRBV15
d_gene: -
CDR3nt: TGTGCCACCAGCAGATCGGGGGGCTTACAAGAGACCCAGTACTTC
CDR3aa: CATSRSGGLQETQYF

abundance: -
j_gene: TRBJ2-3
v_gene: TRBV11-1
d_gene: TRBD2
CDR3nt: TGTGCCAGCAGCTTAGGTGGGACTAGCGGAACCACAGATACGCAGTATTTT
CDR3aa: CASSLGGTSGTTDTQYF

abundance: -
j_gene: TRBJ2-5
v_gene: TRBV6-5
d_gene: -
CDR3nt: TGTGCCAGCAGTTACTCCCGGGCAGGGCTTAAAGAGACCCAGTACTTC
CDR3aa: CASSYSRAGLKETQYF

abundance: -
j_gene: TRBJ2-7
v_gene: TRBV13
d_gene: -
CDR3nt: TGTGCCAGCAGCCGGACATTGTCACGATACGAGCAGTACTTC
CDR3aa: CASSRTLSRYEQYF

abundance: -
j_gene: TRBJ2-6
v_gene: TRBV18
d_gene: -
CDR3nt: TGTGCCAGCTCACCACGTTACTCTGGGGCCAACGTCCTGACTTTC
CDR3aa: CASSPRYSGANVLTF

abundance: -
j_gene: TRBJ2-3
v_gene: TRBV7-2
d_gene: -
CDR3nt: TGTGCCAGCAGTCAGCGGAACCCCGGGACAGATACGCAGTATTTT
CDR3aa: CASSQRNPGTDTQYF

abundance: -
j_gene: TRBJ2-1
v_gene: TRBV7-9
d_gene: -
CDR3nt: TGTGCCAGCAGCGTACAGAGATCACACTCCTACAATGAGCAGTTCTTC
CDR3aa: CASSVQRSHSYNEQFF

abundance: -
j_gene: TRBJ1-2
v_gene: TRBV28
d_gene: -
CDR3nt: TGTGCCAGCAGCCTCAATAGGGGGGCGCCTGGCTATGGCTACACCTTC
CDR3aa: CASSLNRGAPGYGYTF

abundance: -
j_gene: TRBJ2-2
v_gene: TRBV2
d_gene: -
CDR3nt: TGTGCCAGCAGTGAAATGGCAGGGGTTACGACCGGGGAGCTGTTTTTT
CDR3aa: CASSEMAGVTTGELFF

abundance: -
j_gene: TRBJ2-3
v_gene: TRBV29-1
d_gene: TRBD2
CDR3nt: TGCAGCGTTGATCCCGGGAGGAGCACAGATACGCAGTATTTT
CDR3aa: CSVDPGRSTDTQYF

abundance: once
j_gene: TRBJ1-1
v_gene: TRBV20-1
d_gene: -
CDR3nt: TGCAGTGCTGGGGTCCTGAACGCTGAAGCTTTCTTT
CDR3aa: CSAGVLNAEAFF

abundance: -
j_gene: TRBJ1-4
v_gene: TRBV2
d_gene: -
CDR3nt: TGTGCCAGCAGTCATAACGACAGGACGAAACTGTTTTTT
CDR3aa: CASSHNDRTKLFF

abundance: -
j_gene: TRBJ2-1
v_gene: TRBV10-3
d_gene: -
CDR3nt: TGTGCCACCCTGGCAGGGTACGACGATGAGCAGTTCTTC
CDR3aa: CATLAGYDDEQFF